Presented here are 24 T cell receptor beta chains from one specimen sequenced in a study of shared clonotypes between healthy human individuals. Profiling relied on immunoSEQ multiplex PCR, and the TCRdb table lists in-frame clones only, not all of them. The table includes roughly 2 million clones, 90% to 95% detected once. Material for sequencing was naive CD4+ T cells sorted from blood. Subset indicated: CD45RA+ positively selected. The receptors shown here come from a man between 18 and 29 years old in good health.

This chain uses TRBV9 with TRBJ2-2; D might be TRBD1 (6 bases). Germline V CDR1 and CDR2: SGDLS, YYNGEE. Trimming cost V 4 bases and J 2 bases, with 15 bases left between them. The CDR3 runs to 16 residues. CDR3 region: CASSPTRGQNTGELFF. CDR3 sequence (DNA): TGTGCCAGCAGCCCCACCAGGGGACAAAACACCGGGGAGCTGTTTTTT.

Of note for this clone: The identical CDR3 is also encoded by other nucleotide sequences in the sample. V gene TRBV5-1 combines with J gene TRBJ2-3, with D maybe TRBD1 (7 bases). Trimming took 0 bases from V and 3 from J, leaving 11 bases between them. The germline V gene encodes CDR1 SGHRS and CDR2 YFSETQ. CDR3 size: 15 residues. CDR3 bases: TGCGCCAGCAGCTTGGATGCAGGGGGGACAGATACGCAGTATTTT. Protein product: CASSLDAGGTDTQYF.

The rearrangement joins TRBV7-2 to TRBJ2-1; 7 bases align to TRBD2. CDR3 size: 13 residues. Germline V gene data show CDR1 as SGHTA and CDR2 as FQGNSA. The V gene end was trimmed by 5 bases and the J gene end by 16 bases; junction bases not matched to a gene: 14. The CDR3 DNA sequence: TGTGCCAGCAGCCCGGACCGCGGGGGAAAGGGATTCTTC. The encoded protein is CASSPDRGGKGFF.

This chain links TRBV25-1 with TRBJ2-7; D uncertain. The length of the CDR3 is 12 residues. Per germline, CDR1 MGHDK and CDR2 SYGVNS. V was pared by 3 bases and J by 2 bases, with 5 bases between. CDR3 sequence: CASSDPTYEQYF. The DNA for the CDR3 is TGTGCCAGCAGTGACCCTACCTACGAGCAGTACTTC.

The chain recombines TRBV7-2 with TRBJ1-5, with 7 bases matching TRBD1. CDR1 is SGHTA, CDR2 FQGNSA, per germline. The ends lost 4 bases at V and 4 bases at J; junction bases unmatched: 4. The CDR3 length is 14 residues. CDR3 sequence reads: CASSSRRGNQPQHF. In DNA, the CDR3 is TGTGCCAGCAGCTCCCGCAGGGGGAATCAGCCCCAGCATTTT.

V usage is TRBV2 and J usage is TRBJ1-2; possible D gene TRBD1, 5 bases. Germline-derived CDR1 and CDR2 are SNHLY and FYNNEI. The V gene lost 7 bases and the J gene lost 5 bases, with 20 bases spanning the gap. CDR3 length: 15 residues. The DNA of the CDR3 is TGTGCCAGCAAACAAAATTCGGGGGAAGGGTATGGCTACACCTTC. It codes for CASKQNSGEGYGYTF.

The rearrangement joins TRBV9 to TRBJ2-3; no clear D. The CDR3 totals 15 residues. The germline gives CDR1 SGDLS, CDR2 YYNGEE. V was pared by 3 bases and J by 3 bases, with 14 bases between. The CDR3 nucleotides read TGTGCCAGCAGCGGTAGAACTTCGTGGACAGATACGCAGTATTTT. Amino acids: CASSGRTSWTDTQYF.

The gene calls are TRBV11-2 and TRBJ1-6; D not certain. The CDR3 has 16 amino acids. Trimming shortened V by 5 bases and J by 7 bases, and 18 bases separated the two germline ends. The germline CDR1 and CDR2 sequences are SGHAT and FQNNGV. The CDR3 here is CASSPRGGLTNSPLHF. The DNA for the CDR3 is TGTGCCAGCAGCCCCCGGGGTGGGTTAACGAATTCACCCCTCCACTTT.

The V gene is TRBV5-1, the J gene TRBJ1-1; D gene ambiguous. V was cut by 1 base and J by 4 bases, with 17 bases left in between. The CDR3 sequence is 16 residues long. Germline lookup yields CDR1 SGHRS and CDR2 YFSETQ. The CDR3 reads CASSLMESGSGTEAFF. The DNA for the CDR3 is TGCGCCAGCAGCTTGATGGAGAGCGGGTCAGGCACTGAAGCTTTCTTT.

The CDR3 region is CASSFYTGTSGGETQYF. Here the CDR3 DNA reads TGTGCCAGCAGCTTCTACACCGGGACTAGCGGGGGTGAGACCCAGTACTTC. The genes are TRBV5-4 and TRBJ2-5; 14 bases line up with TRBD2. The CDR3 runs to 17 residues. CDR1 is SGHNT, CDR2 YYREEE, per germline (reference sequence). V trimming: 2 bases; J trimming: 5 bases; junction bases outside the gene matches: 8.

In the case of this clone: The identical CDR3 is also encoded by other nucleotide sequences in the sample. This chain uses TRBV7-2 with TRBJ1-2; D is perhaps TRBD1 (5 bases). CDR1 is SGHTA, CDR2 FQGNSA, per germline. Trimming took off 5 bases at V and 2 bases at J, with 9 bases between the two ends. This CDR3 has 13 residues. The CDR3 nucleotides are TGTGCCAGCAGCCCTGACAGAAACTATGGCTACACCTTC. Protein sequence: CASSPDRNYGYTF.

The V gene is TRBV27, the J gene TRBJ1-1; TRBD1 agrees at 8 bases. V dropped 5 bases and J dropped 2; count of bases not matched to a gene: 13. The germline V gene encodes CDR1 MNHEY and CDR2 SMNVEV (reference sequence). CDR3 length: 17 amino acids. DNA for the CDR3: TGTGCCAGCAGTACCGGGGACAGGTTGAGGGAAAACACTGAAGCTTTCTTT. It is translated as CASSTGDRLRENTEAFF.

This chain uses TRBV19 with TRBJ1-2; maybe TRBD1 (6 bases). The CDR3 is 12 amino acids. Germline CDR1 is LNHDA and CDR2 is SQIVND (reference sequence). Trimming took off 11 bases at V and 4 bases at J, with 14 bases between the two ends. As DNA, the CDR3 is TGTGCCGGGCGGACAGTGGCCTATGGCTACACCTTC. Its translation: CAGRTVAYGYTF.

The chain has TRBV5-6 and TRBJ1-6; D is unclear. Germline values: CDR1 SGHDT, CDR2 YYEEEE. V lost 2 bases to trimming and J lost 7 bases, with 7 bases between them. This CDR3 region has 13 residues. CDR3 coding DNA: TGTGCCAGCAGCTTTCGAGAAAATTCACCCCTCCACTTT. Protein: CASSFRENSPLHF. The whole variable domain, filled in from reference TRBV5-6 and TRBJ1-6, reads DAGVTQSPTHLIKTRGQQVTLRCSPKSGHDTVSWYQQALGQGPQFIFQYYEEEERQRGNFPDRFSGHQFPNYSSELNVNALLLGDSALYLCASSFRENSPLHFGNGTRLTVT.

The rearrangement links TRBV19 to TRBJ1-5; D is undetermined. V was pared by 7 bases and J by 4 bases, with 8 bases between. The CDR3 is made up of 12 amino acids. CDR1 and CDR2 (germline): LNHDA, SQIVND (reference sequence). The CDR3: CASNLGNQPQHF. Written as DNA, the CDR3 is TGTGCCAGTAACCTAGGGAATCAGCCCCAGCATTTT.

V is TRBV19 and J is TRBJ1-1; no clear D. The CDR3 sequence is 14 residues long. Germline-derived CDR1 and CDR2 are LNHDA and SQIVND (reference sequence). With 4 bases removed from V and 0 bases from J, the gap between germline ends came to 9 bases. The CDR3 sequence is CASSTRTVNTEAFF. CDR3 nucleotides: TGTGCCAGTAGTACTAGGACTGTGAACACTGAAGCTTTCTTT.

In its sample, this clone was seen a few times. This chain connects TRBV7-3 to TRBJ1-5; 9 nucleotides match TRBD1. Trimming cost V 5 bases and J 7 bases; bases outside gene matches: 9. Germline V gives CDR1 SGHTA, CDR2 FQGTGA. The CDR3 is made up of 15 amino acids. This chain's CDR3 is CASSPGTGREQPQHF. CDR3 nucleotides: TGTGCCAGCAGCCCTGGGACAGGGCGAGAACAGCCCCAGCATTTT.

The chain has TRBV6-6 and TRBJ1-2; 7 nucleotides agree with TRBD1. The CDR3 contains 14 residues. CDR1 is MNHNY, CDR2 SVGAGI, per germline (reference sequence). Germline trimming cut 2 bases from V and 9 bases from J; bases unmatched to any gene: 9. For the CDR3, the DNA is TGTGCCAGCAGTTACACAGCGACAGGGAAAAGCTACACCTTC. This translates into CASSYTATGKSYTF.

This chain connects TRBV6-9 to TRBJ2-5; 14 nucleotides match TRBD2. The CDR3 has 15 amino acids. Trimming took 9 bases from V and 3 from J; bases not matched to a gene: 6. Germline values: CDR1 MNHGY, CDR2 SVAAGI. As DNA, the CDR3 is TGTGCCAGGGGACTAGCGGGAGCGGACGAAGAGACCCAGTACTTC. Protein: CARGLAGADEETQYF.

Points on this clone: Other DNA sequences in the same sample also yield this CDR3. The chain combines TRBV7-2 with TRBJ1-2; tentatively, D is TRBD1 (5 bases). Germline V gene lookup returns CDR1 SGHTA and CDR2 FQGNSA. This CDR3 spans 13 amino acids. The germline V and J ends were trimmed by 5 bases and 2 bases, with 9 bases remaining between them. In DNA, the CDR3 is TGTGCCAGCAGCCCGGACAAGAACTATGGCTACACCTTC. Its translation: CASSPDKNYGYTF.

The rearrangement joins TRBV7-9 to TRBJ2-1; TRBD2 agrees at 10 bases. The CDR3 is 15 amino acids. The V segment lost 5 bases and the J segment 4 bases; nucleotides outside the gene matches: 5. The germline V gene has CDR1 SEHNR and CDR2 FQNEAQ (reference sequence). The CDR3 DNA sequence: TGTGCCAGCAGCCCACAGCGGGAGGGATACAATGAGCAGTTCTTC. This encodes CASSPQREGYNEQFF.

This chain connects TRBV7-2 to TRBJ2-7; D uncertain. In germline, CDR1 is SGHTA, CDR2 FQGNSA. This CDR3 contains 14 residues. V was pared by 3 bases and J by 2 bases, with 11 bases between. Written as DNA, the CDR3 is TGTGCCAGCAGCTTCCCCGAGCTAGCCTACGAGCAGTACTTC. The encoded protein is CASSFPELAYEQYF.

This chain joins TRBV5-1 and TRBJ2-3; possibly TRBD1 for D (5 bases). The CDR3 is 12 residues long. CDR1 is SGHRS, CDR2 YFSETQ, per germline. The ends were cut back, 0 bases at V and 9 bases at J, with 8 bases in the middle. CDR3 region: CASSLGQTTQYF. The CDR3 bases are TGCGCCAGCAGCTTGGGACAGACGACGCAGTATTTT.

The CDR3: CASSYSAGTAEKLFF. The CDR3 DNA follows: TGTGCCAGCAGTTACTCTGCCGGGACAGCCGAAAAACTGTTTTTT. This chain uses TRBV6-6 with TRBJ1-4; 7 bases are shared with TRBD1. This CDR3 has 15 amino acids. The V gene's germline CDR1 is MNHNY and CDR2 SVGAGI (reference sequence). After removal of 0 bases from V and 8 bases from J, the junction contained 6 bases not matched to a gene.